This T cell receptor (beta chain) was profiled in a study of blood T cell repertoires in COVID-19 (dated by TCRdb to between 2020 and 2021). Regarding the study in general: The collaborator samples originated in the United States, Italy and Spain and spanned the acute and convalescent phases of COVID-19. The prospective study material was composed of cDNA or gDNA derived from T cells, B-cell-depleted T cells, or PBMCs. The dataset comprised deeply sampled blood TCRbeta repertoires from subjects exposed to, actively infected with, or recovered from COVID-19. Samples were obtained from the ongoing ImmuneRACE study (first 160 participants) and from over a thousand subjects provided by 6 global collaborators. The repertoires were released in a freely available public database intended as a resource for research on the immune response to SARS-CoV-2. Where HLA class I and class II types were available, the types were taken from metadata supplied by the sample provider, not from assay-based typing. The sample metadata nearly always contained a de-identified subject ID, COVID-19 status, age in years and sex.

V is pared back by 1 base and J by 2 bases, with 7 bases lying between the germline termini. The CDR3 measures 14 amino acids from cysteine to phenylalanine. The read is trimmed to its CDR3 DNA, 42 bases read in frame from base 1. CDR1 KGHDR and CDR2 SFDVKD are derived from the germline V gene. Participants in the prospective study were aged 18 to 89 years, lived in more than 20 United States geographic areas, and enrolled through a virtual design. In the prospective study, cohorts were assigned on the basis of participant-reported clinical history obtained from a screening survey and a study questionnaire. Recovered participants in ImmuneRACE Cohort 3 were defined by two consecutive negative NP/OP PCR tests, clearance by a healthcare professional, or resolution of symptoms. Mobile phlebotomists in the prospective study collected whole blood, serum and a nasopharyngeal or oropharyngeal swab from every participant. Prospective study participants could optionally give additional blood draws and questionnaires over an approximately two-month period. Prospective study blood samples were shipped either frozen or at room temperature before DNA extraction.

The immunoSEQ Assay, a bias-controlled multiplex PCR, was used to amplify TCRbeta CDR3 regions from genomic DNA. As for the original processing: Within the assay, amplification of reference gene primers was used to estimate how many nucleated cells each sample contained. To quantify the absolute abundance of each unique TCRbeta CDR3 rearrangement, sequence reads were collapsed and filtered. For each sample, productive Simpson clonality was calculated as the square root of Simpson's diversity index across productive rearrangements. Here the immuneACCESS table is served through TCRdb, limited to in-frame sequences with V and J called. Missing clones are a known gap in these copies; in checked studies unresolved V genes cover under half, and the rest lacks a known reason. V, J and clone size are those of that table, while D and trimming were read from the DNA. This sample is represented by roughly 150,000 clones; approximately 86% of them were singletons. The leading ten clones occupy 6.2% of the sample.

Notes on this clone: Its cognate antigen has yet to be identified. Per-base quality was not reported, and no clone a single base away is much larger than it.

Points the paper makes about the study in general: How much clinical and demographic metadata was included differed by source and by participant, and the metadata was provided uncurated.

What was sequenced was PBMCs or T cells enriched from blood (not recorded which). The sequence derives from a woman between 35 and 50 years old who had recovered from COVID-19. Rearrangement joined TRBV24-1 to TRBJ1-2; no D gene is confidently identified. The CDR3 sequence is CATSDFTRNYGYTF. The DNA reads as follows: TGTGCCACCAGTGATTTTACGAGGAACTATGGCTACACCTTC.